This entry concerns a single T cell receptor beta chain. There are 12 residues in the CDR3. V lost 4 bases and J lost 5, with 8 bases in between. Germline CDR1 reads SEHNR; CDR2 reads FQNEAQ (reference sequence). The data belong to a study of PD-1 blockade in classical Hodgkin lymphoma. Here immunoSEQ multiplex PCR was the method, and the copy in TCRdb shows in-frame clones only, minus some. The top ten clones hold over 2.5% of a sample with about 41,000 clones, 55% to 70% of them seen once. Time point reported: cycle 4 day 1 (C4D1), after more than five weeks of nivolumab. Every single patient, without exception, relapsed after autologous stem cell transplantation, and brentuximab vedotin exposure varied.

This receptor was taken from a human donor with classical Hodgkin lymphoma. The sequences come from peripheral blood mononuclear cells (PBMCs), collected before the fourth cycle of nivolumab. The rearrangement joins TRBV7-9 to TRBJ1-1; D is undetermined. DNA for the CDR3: TGTGCCAGCAGCTCCTGGGGAACTGAAGCTTTCTTT. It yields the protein CASSSWGTEAFF.